Presented here are 8 T cell receptor beta chains from one specimen sequenced in a study of cytomegalovirus exposure and HLA in healthy donors. The PCR was carried out with 60 Vbeta primers and 13 Jbeta primers. Sequenced by immunoSEQ multiplex PCR; TCRdb stores in-frame clones only, minus some. This sample's table reports tens of thousands of clones. The source material was PBMCs. Receptors were obtained from a female donor in good health and CMV-seropositive.

This chain joins TRBV4-2 and TRBJ2-1, with TRBD2 identical over 10 bases. Germline trimming cut 0 bases from V and 5 bases from J; bases unmatched to any gene: 4. The CDR3 extends over 16 amino acids. The germline V gene has CDR1 LGHNA and CDR2 YNFKEQ. The CDR3 DNA sequence: TGTGCCAGCAGCCAAGACGAACTAGCGGGAAACAATGAGCAGTTCTTC. This encodes CASSQDELAGNNEQFF.

This chain connects TRBV4-3 to TRBJ1-2; 7 bases are shared with TRBD1. V gave up 1 base and J gave up 5 bases; unmatched junction bases: 4. The CDR3 consists of 14 residues. CDR1 is LGHNA and CDR2 is YSLEER in the germline V gene. The CDR3 coding sequence is TGCGCCAGCAGCCAAGTGCAGGGGGAGTATGGCTACACCTTC. This codes for CASSQVQGEYGYTF.

The V gene is TRBV6-5, the J gene TRBJ2-1; possibly TRBD2 for D (5 bases). CDR1 is MNHEY and CDR2 is SVGAGI in the germline V gene. V lost 8 bases to trimming and J lost 5 bases, with 19 bases between them. The CDR3 has 15 amino acids. The CDR3: CASSNRRAGDNEQFF. The CDR3 DNA reads as TGTGCCAGCTCAAATCGGCGGGCAGGAGACAATGAGCAGTTCTTC.

The chain joins TRBV27 to TRBJ1-4, with D possibly TRBD1 on 6 matching bases. CDR3 length: 14 residues. V was cut by 5 bases and J by 5 bases, with 12 bases left in between. Per germline, CDR1 MNHEY and CDR2 SMNVEV (reference sequence). In DNA, the CDR3 is TGTGCCAGCAGTCCGATCGGACAGAATGAAAAACTGTTTTTT. Its protein product is CASSPIGQNEKLFF. Full variable domain (outside the CDR3, taken from reference TRBV27 and TRBJ1-4): EAQVTQNPRYLITVTGKKLTVTCSQNMNHEYMSWYRQDPGLGLRQIYYSMNVEVTDKGDVPEGYKVSRKEKRNFPLILESPSPNQTSLYFCASSPIGQNEKLFFGSGTQLSVL.

This rearrangement joins TRBV6-5 to TRBJ2-7; 9 positions match TRBD1. The V gene's germline CDR1 is MNHEY and CDR2 SVGAGI. This CDR3 has 14 residues. J gave up 2 bases and V 6 bases, and 5 bases lay outside the gene matches. CDR3 DNA: TGTGCCAGCAGACAGGGGGCGAACGCCTACGAGCAGTACTTC. It codes for CASRQGANAYEQYF.

The V and J genes are TRBV2 and TRBJ2-5, with D unclear. Germline values: CDR1 SNHLY, CDR2 FYNNEI. With 6 bases removed from V and 5 bases from J, the gap between germline ends came to 7 bases. The CDR3 loop spans 11 amino acids. This chain's CDR3 is CASRYGETQYF. CDR3 sequence (DNA): TGTGCCAGCAGATACGGGGAGACCCAGTACTTC.

The chain employs TRBV5-1 and TRBJ2-7; D may be TRBD1 (8 bases). The germline V gene has CDR1 SGHRS and CDR2 YFSETQ. The CDR3 totals 18 residues. V lost 0 bases and J lost 4, with 23 bases in between. The CDR3 region is CASSLGPGGQGGTYEQYF. The CDR3 nucleotides read TGCGCCAGCAGCTTGGGCCCGGGAGGACAGGGAGGAACTTACGAGCAGTACTTC.

This chain uses TRBV6-5 with TRBJ1-5; D is unclear. This CDR3 region has 13 residues. V shed 7 bases and J shed 6 bases, with 13 bases lying between them. Germline values: CDR1 MNHEY, CDR2 SVGAGI. CDR3 nucleotides: TGTGCCAGCACCTTAAGCGCGGGTCAGCCCCAGCATTTT. Amino acids: CASTLSAGQPQHF.